Below, 16 T cell receptor beta chains from the same sample are listed, as sequenced in a study of OX40 agonist ivuxolimab in advanced cancers. Profiled with immunoSEQ multiplex PCR; TCRdb holds only in-frame clones, not every one. The sample records about 77,000 clones, 90% to 95% being singletons. The sample here was CD4+ or CD8+ T cells sorted from blood, taken in a trial of the OX40 agonist ivuxolimab. Every receptor here comes from an adult with an advanced solid tumor such as melanoma, head and neck, liver or kidney cancer.

V usage is TRBV9 and J usage is TRBJ2-1; 8 nucleotides agree with TRBD1. V lost 0 bases, J lost 12 bases, and 11 bases stayed unmatched. CDR3 length: 15 amino acids. Germline lookup yields CDR1 SGDLS and CDR2 YYNGEE. The CDR3 protein is CASSVAGQGWDGQFF. The CDR3 DNA sequence: TGTGCCAGCAGCGTAGCTGGACAGGGATGGGATGGGCAGTTCTTC.

This chain uses TRBV5-5 with TRBJ1-1; no firm D call. Trimming stripped 0 bases from V and 1 base from J, with 7 bases between. CDR3 size: 14 residues. Germline CDR1 and CDR2: SGHKS and YYEKEE (reference sequence). The CDR3 is CASSLAVGNTEAFF. CDR3 DNA: TGTGCCAGCAGCTTGGCCGTGGGGAACACTGAAGCTTTCTTT.

The chain links TRBV10-3 to TRBJ2-5, with 14 bases fitting TRBD2. Germline CDR1 ENHRY, CDR2 SYGVKD. CDR3 length: 18 amino acids. V lost 4 bases, J lost 5 bases, and 12 bases stayed unmatched. The CDR3 DNA reads as TGTGCCATCAGTGTGGGACTAGCGGGAGAAGGGCTGATGGAGACCCAGTACTTC. This translates into CAISVGLAGEGLMETQYF.

The chain recombines TRBV6-5 with TRBJ2-5; 7 nucleotides align to TRBD2. The V segment lost 2 bases and the J segment 1 base; nucleotides outside the gene matches: 4. Germline assignment: CDR1 MNHEY and CDR2 SVGAGI. This CDR3 spans 15 amino acids. CDR3 sequence (DNA): TGTGCCAGCAGTTACGTCGGGACTACCCAAGAGACCCAGTACTTC. Translating gives CASSYVGTTQETQYF.

The chain uses TRBV9 and TRBJ1-2, with TRBD1 as a possible D gene (5 bases). The CDR3 runs to 15 residues. V gave up 3 bases and J gave up 2 bases, with 14 bases separating them. Germline V gives CDR1 SGDLS, CDR2 YYNGEE. The CDR3 is CASSAQTVENYGYTF. The CDR3 DNA is TGTGCCAGCAGCGCCCAGACAGTTGAGAACTATGGCTACACCTTC.

The V call is TRBV2, the J call TRBJ2-1; D gene uncertain. Germline lookup yields CDR1 SNHLY and CDR2 FYNNEI. V was cut by 8 bases and J by 8 bases, with 7 bases left in between. The CDR3 consists of 10 residues. This chain's CDR3 is CASGRDEQFF. CDR3 DNA sequence: TGTGCCAGCGGCCGAGATGAGCAGTTCTTC.

The rearrangement links TRBV4-3 to TRBJ1-2; D is unresolved. The CDR3 contains 15 residues. V was trimmed by 4 bases and J by 2 bases, leaving 14 bases between them. The germline gives CDR1 LGHNA, CDR2 YSLEER. As DNA, the CDR3 is TGCGCCAGCAGCCCCCCCGGGCCGACCAACTATGGCTACACCTTC. This gives the protein CASSPPGPTNYGYTF.

This chain connects TRBV4-2 to TRBJ2-1; TRBD2 aligns across 9 bases. The CDR3 extends over 16 amino acids. V shed 3 bases and J 5 bases; nucleotides not matched to a gene: 8. Germline CDR1 and CDR2: LGHNA and YNFKEQ. The CDR3 sequence: CASSHLLAGLNNEQFF. CDR3 DNA sequence: TGTGCCAGCAGCCACCTACTAGCGGGCCTTAACAATGAGCAGTTCTTC.

This clone was recorded only once. The rearrangement uses TRBV7-2 and TRBJ1-5; D perhaps matches TRBD1 (5 bases). Trimming took 6 bases from V and 11 from J, leaving 17 bases between them. This CDR3 spans 13 amino acids. Germline CDR1 and CDR2: SGHTA and FQGNSA. CDR3 residues: CASRSTVEGAQHF. The CDR3 region has the DNA TGTGCCAGCAGGTCGACAGTTGAAGGGGCCCAGCATTTT.

The J gene is TRBJ2-6, the V gene TRBV7-3, with D possibly called TRBD1 or TRBD2 (5 bases each). The V end was cut by 1 base, the J end by 0 bases, with 7 bases between. CDR3 size: 16 residues. Germline-derived CDR1 and CDR2 are SGHTA and FQGTGA. The CDR3 bases are TGTGCCAGCAGCTTAAGGGGGAGCTCTGGGGCCAACGTCCTGACTTTC. This sequence encodes CASSLRGSSGANVLTF. The variable domain in full, with the rest retrieved from reference TRBV7-3 and TRBJ2-6, is GAGVSQTPSNKVTEKGKYVELRCDPISGHTALYWYRQSLGQGPEFLIYFQGTGAADDSGLPNDRFFAVRPEGSVSTLKIQRTERGDSAVYLCASSLRGSSGANVLTFGAGSRLTVL.

CDR3 residues: CASSLVGVKFF. CDR3 nucleotides: TGTGCCAGCAGTTTGGTGGGAGTCAAGTTCTTC. The genes are TRBV28 and TRBJ2-1, with D possibly TRBD2 on 5 matching bases. Germline assignment: CDR1 MDHEN and CDR2 SYDVKM. Trimming pared 3 bases from V and 14 bases from J, leaving 11 bases between. The length of the CDR3 is 11 residues.

This chain uses TRBV5-6 with TRBJ1-2; weak D call: TRBD1 (5 bases). The germline V and J ends were trimmed by 4 bases and 4 bases, with 14 bases remaining between them. This CDR3 is 14 amino acids long. Germline CDR1 SGHDT, CDR2 YYEEEE. The CDR3 sequence is CASSHRYLTYGYTF. The CDR3 DNA reads TGTGCCAGCAGCCACAGGTACCTTACCTATGGCTACACCTTC.

The rearrangement links TRBV20-1 to TRBJ1-3, with TRBD1 as a possible D gene (5 bases). Trimming took off 8 bases at V and 9 bases at J, with 14 bases between the two ends. Germline V gene data show CDR1 as DFQATT and CDR2 as SNEGSKA (reference sequence). This CDR3 region has 11 residues. CDR3 coding DNA: TGCAGTTGGGACTTTAGTGGCACCATATATTTT. This gives the protein CSWDFSGTIYF.

V is TRBV5-1 and J is TRBJ2-5; weak D call: TRBD2 (6 bases). Germline CDR1 SGHRS, CDR2 YFSETQ. Deletions cut 2 bases from V and 1 base from J, with 9 bases between. This CDR3 has 14 amino acids. Written as DNA, the CDR3 is TGCGCCAGCAGCTTTGGGGACTTCCAAGAGACCCAGTACTTC. This gives the protein CASSFGDFQETQYF.

The chain uses TRBV11-3 and TRBJ1-2; D gene ambiguous. Trimming took off 5 bases at V and 2 bases at J, with 12 bases between the two ends. Germline V gives CDR1 SGHNT, CDR2 YENEEA. CDR3 length equals 14 residues. The CDR3 spells CASSPGEQNYGYTF. Written as DNA, the CDR3 is TGTGCCAGCAGCCCCGGCGAGCAGAACTATGGCTACACCTTC.

The CDR3 DNA reads TGCGCCAGCAGCCAAGTTAGAGCCACCGGGGAGCTGTTTTTT. It translates to CASSQVRATGELFF. The chain is built from TRBV4-1 and TRBJ2-2, with D hard to call. Germline assignment: CDR1 MGHRA and CDR2 YSYEKL. V was clipped by 1 base and J by 4 bases, with 7 bases between them. The CDR3 runs to 14 residues.